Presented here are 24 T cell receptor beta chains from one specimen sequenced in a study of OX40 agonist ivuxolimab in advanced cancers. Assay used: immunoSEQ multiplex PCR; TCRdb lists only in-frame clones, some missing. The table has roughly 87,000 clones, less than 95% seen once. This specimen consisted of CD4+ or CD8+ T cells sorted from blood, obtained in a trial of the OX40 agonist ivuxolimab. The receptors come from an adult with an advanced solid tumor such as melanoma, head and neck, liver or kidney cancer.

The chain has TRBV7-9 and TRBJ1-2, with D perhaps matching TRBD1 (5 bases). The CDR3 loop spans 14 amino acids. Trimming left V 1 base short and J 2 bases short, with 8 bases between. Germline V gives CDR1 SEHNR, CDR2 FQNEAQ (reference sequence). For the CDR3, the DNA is TGTGCCAGCAGCTTAGTTCAGGGAAACTATGGCTACACCTTC. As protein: CASSLVQGNYGYTF.

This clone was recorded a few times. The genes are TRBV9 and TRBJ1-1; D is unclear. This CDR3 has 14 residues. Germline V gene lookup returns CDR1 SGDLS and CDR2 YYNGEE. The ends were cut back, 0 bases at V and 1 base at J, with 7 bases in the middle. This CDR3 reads CASSVGNRNTEAFF. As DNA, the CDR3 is TGTGCCAGCAGCGTAGGAAACAGGAACACTGAAGCTTTCTTT.

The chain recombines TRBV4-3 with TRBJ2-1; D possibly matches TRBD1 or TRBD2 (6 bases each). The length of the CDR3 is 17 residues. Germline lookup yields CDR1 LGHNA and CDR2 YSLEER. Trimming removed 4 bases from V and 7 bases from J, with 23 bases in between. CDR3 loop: CASSRIMGQEGDNEQFF. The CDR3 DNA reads TGCGCCAGCAGCCGCATTATGGGCCAGGAGGGGGATAATGAGCAGTTCTTC.

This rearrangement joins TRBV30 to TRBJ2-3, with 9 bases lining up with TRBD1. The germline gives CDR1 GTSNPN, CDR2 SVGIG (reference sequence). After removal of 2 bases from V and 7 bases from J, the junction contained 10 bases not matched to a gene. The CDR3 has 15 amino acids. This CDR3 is CAWSSGTGLRNTQYF. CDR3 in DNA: TGTGCCTGGAGTTCCGGGACAGGGTTACGAAATACGCAGTATTTT.

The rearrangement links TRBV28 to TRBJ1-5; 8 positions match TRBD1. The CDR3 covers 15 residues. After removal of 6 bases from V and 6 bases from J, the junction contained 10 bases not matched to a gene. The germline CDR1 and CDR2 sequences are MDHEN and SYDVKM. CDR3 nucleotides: TGTGCCAGCAGACTTACCGGGACAGGTATTCAGCCCCAGCATTTT. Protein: CASRLTGTGIQPQHF.

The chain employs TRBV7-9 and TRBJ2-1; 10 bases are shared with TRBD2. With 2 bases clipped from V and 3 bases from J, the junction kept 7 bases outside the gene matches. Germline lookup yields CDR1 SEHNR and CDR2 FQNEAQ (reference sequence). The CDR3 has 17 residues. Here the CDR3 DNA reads TGTGCCAGCAGCTTAAGGGTAGCGGGAGGCGACTACAATGAGCAGTTCTTC. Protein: CASSLRVAGGDYNEQFF.

The DNA for the CDR3 is TGTGCCAGCAGTGAGGGGGTGCATCAGCCCCAGCATTTT. It specifies CASSEGVHQPQHF. J is TRBJ1-5 and V is TRBV2; D is possibly TRBD1 (5 bases). V shed 3 bases and J shed 5 bases, with 8 bases lying between them. CDR1 is SNHLY and CDR2 is FYNNEI in the germline V gene. The CDR3 is made up of 13 amino acids.

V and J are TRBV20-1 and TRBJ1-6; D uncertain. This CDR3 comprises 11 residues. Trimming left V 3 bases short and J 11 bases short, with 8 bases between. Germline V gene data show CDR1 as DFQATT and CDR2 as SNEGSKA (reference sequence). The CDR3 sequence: CSASLGAPLHF. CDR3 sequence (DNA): TGCAGTGCTAGTCTGGGTGCACCCCTCCACTTT.

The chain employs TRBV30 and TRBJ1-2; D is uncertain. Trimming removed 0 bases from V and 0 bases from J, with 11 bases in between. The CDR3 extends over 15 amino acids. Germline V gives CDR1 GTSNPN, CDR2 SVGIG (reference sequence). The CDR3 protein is CAWSVPGPSNYGYTF. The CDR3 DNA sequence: TGTGCCTGGAGTGTACCCGGTCCGTCTAACTATGGCTACACCTTC. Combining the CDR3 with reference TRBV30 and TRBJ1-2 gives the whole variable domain SQTIHQWPATLVQPVGSPLSLECTVEGTSNPNLYWYRQAAGRGLQLLFYSVGIGQISSEVPQNLSASRPQDRQFILSSKKLLLSDSGFYLCAWSVPGPSNYGYTFGSGTRLTVV.

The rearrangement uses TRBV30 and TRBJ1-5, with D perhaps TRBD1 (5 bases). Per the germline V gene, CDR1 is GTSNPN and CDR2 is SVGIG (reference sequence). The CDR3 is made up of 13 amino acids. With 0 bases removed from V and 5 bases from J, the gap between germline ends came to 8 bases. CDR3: CAWSVGTHQPQHF. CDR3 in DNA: TGTGCCTGGAGTGTTGGGACCCATCAGCCCCAGCATTTT.

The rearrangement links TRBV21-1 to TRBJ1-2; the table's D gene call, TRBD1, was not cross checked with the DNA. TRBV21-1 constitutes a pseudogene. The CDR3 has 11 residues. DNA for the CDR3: TGTGCCAGCTCGACAGGGGCTGGCTACACCTTC. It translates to CASSTGAGYTF.

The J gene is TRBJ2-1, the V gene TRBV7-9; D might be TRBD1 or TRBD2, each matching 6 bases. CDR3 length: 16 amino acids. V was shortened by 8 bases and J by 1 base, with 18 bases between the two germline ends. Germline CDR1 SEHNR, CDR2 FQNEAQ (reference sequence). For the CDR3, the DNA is TGTGCCAGCTCCCCAGAGGCGGGACATTCCTACAATGAGCAGTTCTTC. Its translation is CASSPEAGHSYNEQFF.

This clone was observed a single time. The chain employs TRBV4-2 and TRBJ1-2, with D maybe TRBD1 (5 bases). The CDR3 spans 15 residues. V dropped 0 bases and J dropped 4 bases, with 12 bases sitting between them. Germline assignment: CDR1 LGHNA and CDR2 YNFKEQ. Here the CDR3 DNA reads TGTGCCAGCAGCCAAGATAGTCAGGGCCCCTATGGCTACACCTTC. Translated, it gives CASSQDSQGPYGYTF.

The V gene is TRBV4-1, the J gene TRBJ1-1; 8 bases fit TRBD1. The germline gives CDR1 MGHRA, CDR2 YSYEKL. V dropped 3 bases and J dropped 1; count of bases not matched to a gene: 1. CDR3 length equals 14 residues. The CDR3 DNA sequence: TGCGCCAGCAGCCATACAGGGGGGAACACTGAAGCTTTCTTT. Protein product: CASSHTGGNTEAFF.

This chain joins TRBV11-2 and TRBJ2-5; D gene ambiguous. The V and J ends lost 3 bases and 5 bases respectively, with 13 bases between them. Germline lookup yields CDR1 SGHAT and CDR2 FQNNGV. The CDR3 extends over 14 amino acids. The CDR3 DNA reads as TGTGCCAGCAGCTTGGACCCTCTTACGGAGACCCAGTACTTC. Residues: CASSLDPLTETQYF. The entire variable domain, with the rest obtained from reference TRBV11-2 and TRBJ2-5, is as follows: EAGVAQSPRYKIIEKRQSVAFWCNPISGHATLYWYQQILGQGPKLLIQFQNNGVVDDSQLPKDRFSAERLKGVDSTLKIQPAKLEDSAVYLCASSLDPLTETQYFGPGTRLLVL.

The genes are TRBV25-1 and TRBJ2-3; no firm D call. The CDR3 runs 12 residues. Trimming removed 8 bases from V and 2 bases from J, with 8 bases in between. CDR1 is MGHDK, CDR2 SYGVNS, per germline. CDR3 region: CASRTLTDTQYF. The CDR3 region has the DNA TGTGCCAGCCGGACCCTCACAGATACGCAGTATTTT.

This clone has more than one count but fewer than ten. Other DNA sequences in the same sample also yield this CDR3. The CDR3 DNA reads as TGTGCCTGGACTGCAACTAATGAAAAACTGTTTTTT. Translated: CAWTATNEKLFF. The chain employs TRBV30 and TRBJ1-4, with D unclear. The germline V gene encodes CDR1 GTSNPN and CDR2 SVGIG (reference sequence). The germline V and J ends were trimmed by 4 bases and 0 bases, with 3 bases remaining between them. This CDR3 comprises 12 residues.

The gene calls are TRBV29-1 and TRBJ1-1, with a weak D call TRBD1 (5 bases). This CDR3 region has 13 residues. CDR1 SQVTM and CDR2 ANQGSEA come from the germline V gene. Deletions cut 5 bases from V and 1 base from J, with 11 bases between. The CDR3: CSVYDGGNTEAFF. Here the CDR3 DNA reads TGCAGCGTTTACGATGGGGGGAACACTGAAGCTTTCTTT.

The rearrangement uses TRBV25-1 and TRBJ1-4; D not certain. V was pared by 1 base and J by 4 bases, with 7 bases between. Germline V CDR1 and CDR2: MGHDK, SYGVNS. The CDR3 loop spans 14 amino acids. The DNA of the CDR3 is TGTGCCAGCAGTGAATTCCCAGATAATGAAAAACTGTTTTTT. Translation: CASSEFPDNEKLFF.

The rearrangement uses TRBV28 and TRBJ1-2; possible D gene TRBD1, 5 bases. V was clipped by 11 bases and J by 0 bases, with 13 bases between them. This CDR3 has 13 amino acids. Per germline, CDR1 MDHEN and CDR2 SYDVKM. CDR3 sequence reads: CAAGPGPNYGYTF. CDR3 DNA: TGTGCCGCGGGACCGGGTCCTAACTATGGCTACACCTTC.

Here the CDR3 reads CAWAGTGELFF. The CDR3 coding sequence is TGTGCCTGGGCGGGGACCGGGGAGCTGTTTTTT. The chain has TRBV30 and TRBJ2-2, with D possibly being TRBD2 (6 bases). Germline CDR1 GTSNPN, CDR2 SVGIG (reference sequence). This CDR3 contains 11 residues. Trimming took off 5 bases at V and 5 bases at J, with 6 bases between the two ends.

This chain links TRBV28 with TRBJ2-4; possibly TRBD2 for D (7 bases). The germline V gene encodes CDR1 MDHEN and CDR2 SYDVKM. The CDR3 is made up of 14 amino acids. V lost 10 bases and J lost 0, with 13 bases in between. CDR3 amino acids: CATKGGLAKNIQYF. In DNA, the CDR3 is TGTGCCACCAAGGGGGGGTTAGCCAAAAACATTCAGTACTTC.

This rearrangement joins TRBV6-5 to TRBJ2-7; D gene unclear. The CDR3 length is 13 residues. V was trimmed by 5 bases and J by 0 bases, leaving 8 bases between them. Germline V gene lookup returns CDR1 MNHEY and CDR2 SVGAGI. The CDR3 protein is CASSRGPSYEQYV. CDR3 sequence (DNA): TGTGCCAGCAGTCGAGGACCCTCCTACGAGCAGTACGTC.

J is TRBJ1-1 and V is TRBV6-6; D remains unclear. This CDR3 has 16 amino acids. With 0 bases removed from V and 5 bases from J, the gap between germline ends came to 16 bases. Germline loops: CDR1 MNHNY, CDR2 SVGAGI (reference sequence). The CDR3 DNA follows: TGTGCCAGCAGTTACTCGAGTAACTTCCCGAGTACTGAAGCTTTCTTT. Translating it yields CASSYSSNFPSTEAFF.